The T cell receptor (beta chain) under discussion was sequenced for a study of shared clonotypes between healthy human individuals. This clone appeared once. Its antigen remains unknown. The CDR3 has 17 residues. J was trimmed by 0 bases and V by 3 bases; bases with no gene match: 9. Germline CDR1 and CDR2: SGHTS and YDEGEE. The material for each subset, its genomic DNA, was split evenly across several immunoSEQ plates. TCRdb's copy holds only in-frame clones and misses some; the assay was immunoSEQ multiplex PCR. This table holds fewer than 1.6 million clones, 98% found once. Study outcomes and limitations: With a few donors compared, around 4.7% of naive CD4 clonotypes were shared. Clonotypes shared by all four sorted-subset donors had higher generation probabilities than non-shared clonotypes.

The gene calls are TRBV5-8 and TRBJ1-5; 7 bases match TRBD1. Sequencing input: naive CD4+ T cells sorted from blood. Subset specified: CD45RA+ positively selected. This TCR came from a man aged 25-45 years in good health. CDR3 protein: CASSWARQGNSNQPQHF. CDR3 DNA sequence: TGTGCCAGCAGCTGGGCTCGACAGGGCAATAGCAATCAGCCCCAGCATTTT.